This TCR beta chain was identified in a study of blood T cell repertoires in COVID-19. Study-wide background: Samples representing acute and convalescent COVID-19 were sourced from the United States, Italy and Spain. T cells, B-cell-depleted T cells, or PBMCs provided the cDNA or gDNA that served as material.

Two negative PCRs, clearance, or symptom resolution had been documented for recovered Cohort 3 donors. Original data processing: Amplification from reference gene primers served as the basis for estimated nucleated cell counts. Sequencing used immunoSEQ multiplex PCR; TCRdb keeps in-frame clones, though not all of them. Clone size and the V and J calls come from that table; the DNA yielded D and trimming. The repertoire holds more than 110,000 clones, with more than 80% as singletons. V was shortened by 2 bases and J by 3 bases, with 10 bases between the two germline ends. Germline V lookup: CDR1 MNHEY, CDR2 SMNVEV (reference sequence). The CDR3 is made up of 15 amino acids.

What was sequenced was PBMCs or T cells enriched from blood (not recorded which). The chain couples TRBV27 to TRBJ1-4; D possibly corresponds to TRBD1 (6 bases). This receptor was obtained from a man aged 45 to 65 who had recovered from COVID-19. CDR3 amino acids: CASSLEDSPNEKLFF. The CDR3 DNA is TGTGCCAGCAGTTTAGAGGACAGCCCTAATGAAAAACTGTTTTTT.